What follows are 32 T cell receptor beta chains derived from one specimen sequenced in a study of T cells after yellow fever vaccination. TCRdb reprocessed the 5' RACE reads with MiXCR, giving one entry per CDR3 protein. This sample yields some 120,000 distinct CDR3 sequences, of which 12% to 15% are seen a single time; about 40% belongs to the top ten. Sequencing used CD8+ T cells sorted from PBMCs, obtained 5 days after the yellow fever booster vaccination. Every receptor here comes from a man aged 18-30 years who received the YFV17D yellow fever vaccine.

This clonotype has a handful of counts. The V gene is TRBV3-1, the J gene TRBJ2-1; 9 bases are a match to TRBD2. The V segment lost 2 bases and the J segment 2 bases; nucleotides outside the gene matches: 4. The CDR3 has 16 residues. Germline CDR1 LGHDT, CDR2 YNNKEL (reference sequence). The CDR3: CASSQPASGAYNEQFF. The CDR3 nucleotides read TGTGCCAGCAGCCAACCTGCTAGCGGGGCCTACAATGAGCAGTTCTTC.

The gene calls are TRBV21-1 and TRBJ2-1; TRBD1 is the table's D call, not checked against the DNA. TRBV21-1 constitutes a pseudogene. The CDR3 is 19 amino acids. Written as DNA, the CDR3 is TGTGCCAGCAGCCTCCGGGACAGGGGGCGCAGTTTTTGGCGCAATGAGCAGTTCTTC. Translated: CASSLRDRGRSFWRNEQFF.

This clonotype was detected ten times or more. The V gene is TRBV27, the J gene TRBJ2-1, with 8 bases identical to TRBD2. Trimming at V came to 7 bases and at J to 3 bases, leaving 11 bases not matched to a gene. The CDR3 loop spans 16 amino acids. CDR1 and CDR2 from the germline V gene are MNHEY and SMNVEV (reference sequence). The CDR3 protein is CASIGFSGGLYNEQFF. CDR3 sequence (DNA): TGTGCCAGCATAGGTTTCAGCGGGGGTCTCTACAATGAGCAGTTCTTC.

V and J are TRBV7-3 and TRBJ2-1, with D perhaps being TRBD1 or TRBD2 (5 bases each). The germline V gene has CDR1 SGHTA and CDR2 FQGTGA. V was trimmed by 0 bases and J by 7 bases, leaving 10 bases between them. This CDR3 region has 14 residues. The CDR3 coding sequence is TGTGCCAGCAGCTTAACGGGACGGAGTAATGAGCAGTTCTTC. Protein product: CASSLTGRSNEQFF.

This clonotype was seen a few times. In DNA form, the CDR3 reads TGCAGCGTTTTCGGGGATGGTCGGACTAACAACAATGAGCAGTTCTTC. Translating it yields CSVFGDGRTNNNEQFF. V gene TRBV29-1 combines with J gene TRBJ2-1; possible D gene TRBD2, 6 bases. The CDR3 consists of 16 residues. Per the germline V gene, CDR1 is SQVTM and CDR2 is ANQGSEA. Trimming took 5 bases from V and 5 from J, leaving 22 bases between them.

The CDR3: CASSLDPGTAYNEQFF. Written as DNA, the CDR3 is TGTGCCAGCAGCTTAGACCCCGGGACGGCCTACAATGAGCAGTTCTTC. The chain combines TRBV7-2 with TRBJ2-1, with D possibly called TRBD1 or TRBD2 (5 bases each). Germline loops: CDR1 SGHTA, CDR2 FQGNSA. The CDR3 sequence is 16 residues long. The ends were cut back, 1 base at V and 2 bases at J, with 12 bases in the middle.

The J gene is TRBJ1-4, the V gene TRBV5-4; D may be TRBD1 (6 bases). This CDR3 has 15 residues. Trimming removed 0 bases from V and 6 bases from J, with 12 bases in between. From germline, CDR1 is SGHNT and CDR2 YYREEE (reference sequence). The CDR3 DNA reads as TGTGCCAGCAGCTTGGTGGGGGGCGCAGATGAAAAACTGTTTTTT. Translating gives CASSLVGGADEKLFF.

In its sample, this clonotype was seen a few times. This chain uses TRBV19 with TRBJ1-1; maybe TRBD1 (5 bases). The CDR3 totals 15 residues. The V gene's germline CDR1 is LNHDA and CDR2 SQIVND (reference sequence). Trimming cost V 7 bases and J 0 bases, with 15 bases left between them. The CDR3 loop reads CASTLGRGLNTEAFF. CDR3 sequence (DNA): TGTGCCAGTACCCTGGGGCGGGGACTGAACACTGAAGCTTTCTTT. The variable domain in full, completed from reference TRBV19 and TRBJ1-1, reads DGGITQSPKYLFRKEGQNVTLSCEQNLNHDAMYWYRQDPGQGLRLIYYSQIVNDFQKGDIAEGYSVSREKKESFPLTVTSAQKNPTAFYLCASTLGRGLNTEAFFGQGTRLTVV.

The J gene is TRBJ2-3, the V gene TRBV20-1; tentatively, D is TRBD2 (6 bases). The CDR3 extends over 13 amino acids. The ends were cut back, 0 bases at V and 6 bases at J, with 10 bases in the middle. Germline loops: CDR1 DFQATT, CDR2 SNEGSKA (reference sequence). The CDR3 protein is CSAREGTSDTQYF. CDR3 nucleotide sequence: TGCAGTGCTAGAGAGGGGACTTCTGATACGCAGTATTTT.

This clonotype was seen a handful of times. The CDR3 DNA reads as TGTGCCAGCAGTTGGGACACCACCACCGGGGAGCTGTTTTTT. Translating gives CASSWDTTTGELFF. This chain connects TRBV27 to TRBJ2-2; tentatively, D is TRBD1 (6 bases). Deletions cut 4 bases from V and 4 bases from J, with 10 bases between. This CDR3 spans 14 amino acids. Per germline, CDR1 MNHEY and CDR2 SMNVEV (reference sequence).

V and J are TRBV5-1 and TRBJ2-3; D not resolved. The germline V and J ends were trimmed by 4 bases and 3 bases, with 12 bases remaining between them. The CDR3 is 14 residues long. Germline V gene lookup returns CDR1 SGHRS and CDR2 YFSETQ. The CDR3 region is CASSTIHETDTQYF. The CDR3 nucleotides read TGCGCCAGCAGCACTATACACGAGACAGATACGCAGTATTTT.

The genes are TRBV7-3 and TRBJ2-1; 8 bases are a match to TRBD1. V lost 2 bases, J lost 8 bases, and 5 bases stayed unmatched. CDR3 length: 14 residues. CDR1 is SGHTA, CDR2 FQGTGA, per germline. CDR3 DNA: TGTGCCAGCAGCTTATGGGCAGGGGGCGATGAGCAGTTCTTC. As protein: CASSLWAGGDEQFF. Complete variable domain (other parts from reference TRBV7-3 and TRBJ2-1): GAGVSQTPSNKVTEKGKYVELRCDPISGHTALYWYRQSLGQGPEFLIYFQGTGAADDSGLPNDRFFAVRPEGSVSTLKIQRTERGDSAVYLCASSLWAGGDEQFFGPGTRLTVL.

This clonotype was detected only a few times. The rearrangement joins TRBV10-3 to TRBJ1-1; D might be TRBD1 (5 bases). Trimming took 6 bases from V and 3 from J, leaving 20 bases between them. Per the germline V gene, CDR1 is ENHRY and CDR2 is SYGVKD. This CDR3 spans 16 amino acids. The chain's CDR3 is CAISSRDPGYYTEAFF. In DNA, the CDR3 is TGTGCCATCAGCAGCCGGGACCCGGGATACTACACTGAAGCTTTCTTT.

This clonotype showed up just a few times. The chain couples TRBV20-1 to TRBJ2-2, with TRBD2 identical over 11 bases. Per the germline V gene, CDR1 is DFQATT and CDR2 is SNEGSKA (reference sequence). The CDR3 length is 16 residues. V shed 6 bases, J shed 4 bases, and the junction held 10 bases outside the gene matches. CDR3 nucleotide sequence: TGCAGTGCCCCCGATGTAGCGGGGGGGTCCACCGGGGAGCTGTTTTTT. The encoded protein is CSAPDVAGGSTGELFF.

The V and J genes are TRBV5-1 and TRBJ2-3; TRBD2 might be the D (7 bases). Trimming took 0 bases from V and 4 from J, leaving 15 bases between them. Germline CDR1 reads SGHRS; CDR2 reads YFSETQ. The CDR3 length is 16 residues. CDR3 amino acids: CASSLALAEGADTQYF. The CDR3 coding sequence is TGCGCCAGCAGCTTGGCCCTAGCGGAGGGGGCAGATACGCAGTATTTT.

This clonotype was counted a few times. The chain couples TRBV3-1 to TRBJ2-7; 7 bases are a match to TRBD1. The length of the CDR3 is 15 residues. Germline V gene lookup returns CDR1 LGHDT and CDR2 YNNKEL (reference sequence). V was pared by 1 base and J by 3 bases, with 6 bases of the junction left unmatched. The CDR3 sequence: CASSQGTGGFYEQYV. CDR3 DNA: TGTGCCAGCAGCCAAGGGACAGGCGGTTTCTACGAGCAGTACGTC.

The chain joins TRBV5-1 to TRBJ2-7, with a tentative D call TRBD1 (7 bases). CDR3 length: 14 residues. Germline V gene sequence: CDR1 SGHRS, CDR2 YFSETQ. V lost 5 bases to trimming and J lost 5 bases, with 17 bases between them. Written as DNA, the CDR3 is TGCGCCAGCAGAACTGGAGGGGGCAGAGACGAGCAGTACTTC. This gives the protein CASRTGGGRDEQYF.

The V gene is TRBV12-3 or TRBV12-4, the J gene TRBJ1-5; 7 bases align to TRBD1. Trimming took 5 bases from V and 3 from J; bases not matched to a gene: 7. The CDR3 has 15 amino acids. CDR3 nucleotides: TGTGCCAGCAGTACGCGACAGGGATACAATCAGCCCCAGCATTTT. It specifies CASSTRQGYNQPQHF.

The chain uses TRBV4-1 and TRBJ2-2; D may be TRBD2 (5 bases). Germline loops: CDR1 MGHRA, CDR2 YSYEKL. The CDR3 runs to 13 residues. V lost 8 bases and J lost 6, with 13 bases in between. The CDR3 DNA follows: TGCGCCAGCTCTCGGTCCGGGGCCGGGGAGCTGTTTTTT. Protein sequence: CASSRSGAGELFF.

This clonotype has more than one count but fewer than ten. The V call is TRBV4-1, the J call TRBJ2-5, with 9 positions matching TRBD2. V lost 3 bases, J lost 5 bases, and 1 base stayed unmatched. The CDR3 spans 13 residues. Germline V CDR1 and CDR2: MGHRA, YSYEKL. The CDR3, as DNA: TGCGCCAGCAGCCACGGACTAGCGGAGACCCAGTACTTC. The encoded protein is CASSHGLAETQYF.

This clonotype has just a few counts. V is TRBV11-2 and J is TRBJ2-5; D may correspond to TRBD1 or TRBD2 (5 bases each). The V end lost 3 bases, the J end lost 4 bases, and 18 bases lay between the germline ends. From germline, CDR1 is SGHAT and CDR2 FQNNGV. The CDR3 length is 16 residues. The CDR3 reads CASSLNTRGVLETQYF. The CDR3 nucleotides read TGTGCCAGCAGCTTGAATACCCGAGGGGTCCTAGAGACCCAGTACTTC.

This clonotype was observed a handful of times. CDR3 region: CASSQENRHHSYEQYF. Here the CDR3 DNA reads TGCGCCAGCAGCCAAGAGAATCGGCATCACTCCTACGAGCAGTACTTC. J is TRBJ2-7 and V is TRBV4-1, with D uncertain. CDR3 length: 16 amino acids. V lost 0 bases, J lost 0 bases, and 12 bases lay in between. In germline, CDR1 is MGHRA, CDR2 YSYEKL.

Comments on this clonotype: A read error may account for a junction end that differs from germline. The chain recombines TRBV27 with TRBJ2-1; 9 bases match TRBD2. The CDR3 covers 15 residues. From germline, CDR1 is MNHEY and CDR2 SMNVEV (reference sequence). CDR3 sequence (DNA): TGTACCAGCAGTTTAGGCGGGGGGGCAGGCAATGAGCAGTTCTTC. Its protein product is CTSSLGGGAGNEQFF.

This clonotype showed up just a few times. The J gene is TRBJ2-7, the V gene TRBV7-8; a possible D gene is TRBD1 (6 bases). The CDR3 extends over 15 amino acids. Germline loops: CDR1 SGHVS, CDR2 FQNEAQ. V gave up 5 bases and J gave up 2 bases, with 16 bases separating them. The CDR3 loop reads CASSPRGRGAYEQYF. The CDR3 DNA sequence: TGTGCCAGCAGCCCGAGGGGCAGGGGAGCCTACGAGCAGTACTTC. The full variable domain, rest sourced from reference TRBV7-8 and TRBJ2-7, is GAGVSQSPRYKVAKRGQDVALRCDPISGHVSLFWYQQALGQGPEFLTYFQNEAQLDKSGLPSDRFFAERPEGSVSTLKIQRTQQEDSAVYLCASSPRGRGAYEQYFGPGTRLTVT.

The table lists this clonotype with many counts. The chain combines TRBV12-3 or TRBV12-4 with TRBJ2-4; 12 bases line up with TRBD2. With V trimmed by 5 bases and J by 3 bases, 8 bases remained unmatched. CDR3 size: 17 residues. The CDR3 bases are TGTGCCAGCAGTACGCTAGCGGGGGGGCTTGGCAAAAACATTCAGTACTTC. Protein sequence: CASSTLAGGLGKNIQYF.

The chain employs TRBV6-6 and TRBJ2-7, with D possibly being TRBD1 or TRBD2 (5 bases each). Between the trimmed V and J ends, which lost 8 bases and 2 bases, there was a span of 13 bases. The CDR3 is 13 amino acids. Germline V gene data show CDR1 as MNHNY and CDR2 as SVGAGI (reference sequence). The CDR3 is CASASRGPYEQYF. The CDR3 DNA reads TGTGCCAGCGCCTCGAGGGGACCCTACGAGCAGTACTTC.

The chain links TRBV4-1 to TRBJ1-1; 7 bases are a match to TRBD1. V lost 1 base, J lost 7 bases, and 0 bases stayed unmatched. This CDR3 contains 12 residues. The germline CDR1 and CDR2 sequences are MGHRA and YSYEKL. The CDR3 spells CASSQGTGEAFF. The DNA of the CDR3 is TGCGCCAGCAGCCAAGGGACAGGTGAAGCTTTCTTT.

The chain is built from TRBV7-9 and TRBJ2-3, with D maybe TRBD1 (5 bases). The CDR3 runs 15 residues. Between the trimmed V and J ends, which lost 3 bases and 2 bases, there was a span of 12 bases. Per the germline V gene, CDR1 is SEHNR and CDR2 is FQNEAQ (reference sequence). CDR3 DNA sequence: TGTGCCAGCAGCTTCGCTGACAGATACACAGATACGCAGTATTTT. Translated: CASSFADRYTDTQYF.

The CDR3 is CASSPGVWAGANVLTF. The DNA of the CDR3 is TGTGCCAGCAGCCCAGGGGTTTGGGCTGGGGCCAACGTCCTGACTTTC. The chain recombines TRBV6-2 or TRBV6-3 with TRBJ2-6, with D possibly being TRBD1 (6 bases). The CDR3 is 16 residues long. V lost 6 bases to trimming and J lost 2 bases, with 14 bases between them. Germline V gives CDR1 MNHEY, CDR2 SVGEGT.

In this sample, this clonotype turned up a few times. This chain joins TRBV15 and TRBJ2-3, with TRBD2 matching 9 bases. Per germline, CDR1 LNHNV and CDR2 YYDKDF (reference sequence). The CDR3 covers 15 residues. V gave up 5 bases and J gave up 3 bases; unmatched junction bases: 6. As DNA, the CDR3 is TGTGCCACCAGCTTGCGGGCGGGGGGGACAGATACGCAGTATTTT. Translation: CATSLRAGGTDTQYF.

This sequence joins TRBV29-1 and TRBJ1-1; D is uncertain. The V end was cut by 2 bases, the J end by 0 bases, with 7 bases between. This CDR3 has 13 residues. The germline CDR1 and CDR2 sequences are SQVTM and ANQGSEA. In DNA, the CDR3 is TGCAGCGTTGAATCGGGATTGAACACTGAAGCTTTCTTT. Amino acids: CSVESGLNTEAFF.

The J gene is TRBJ2-2, the V gene TRBV6-2 or TRBV6-3; no reliable D call. Germline assignment: CDR1 MNHEY and CDR2 SVGEGT. Trimming took off 5 bases at V and 1 base at J, with 8 bases between the two ends. The CDR3 runs to 14 residues. CDR3 sequence reads: CASSIPRNTGELFF. The DNA for the CDR3 is TGTGCCAGCAGTATCCCAAGGAACACCGGGGAGCTGTTTTTT.